This is a list of T cell receptor beta chains from one sample in a study of T cells in localized non-small cell lung cancer. Sequenced by immunoSEQ multiplex PCR; TCRdb stores in-frame clones only, minus some. The sample has about 14,000 clones; 84% are singletons. Sequenced here: peripheral blood, sampled before any cancer treatment. The receptors shown here come from a female donor at least 60 years old with stage I squamous cell lung carcinoma. CDR3s include the opening cysteine and the closing phenylalanine or tryptophan. A D gene is named only where the DNA matches it firmly. Clone size, where shown, is once, few, many, or a class for clones that have expanded.

DNA | CDR3 | D | V | size | J
TGTGCCACCAGCATAGGAACAGGGAACACTGAAGCTTTCTTT | CATSIGTGNTEAFF | - | TRBV15 | - | TRBJ1-1
TGTGCCAGCAGCTTATTCCCAGAAAATTATAATTCACCCCTCCACTTT | CASSLFPENYNSPLHF | - | TRBV7-6 | - | TRBJ1-6
TGTGCCAGCTCAGGCAGGACGAACACCGGGGAGCTGTTTTTT | CASSGRTNTGELFF | - | TRBV27 | once | TRBJ2-2
TGCAGCGTCGACAGGGGGCGTAGCACCGGGGAGCTGTTTTTT | CSVDRGRSTGELFF | TRBD1 | TRBV29-1 | - | TRBJ2-2
TGTGCCAGCAGCTGGGCCTACGAGCAGTACTTC | CASSWAYEQYF | - | TRBV7-2 | - | TRBJ2-7
TGTGCCAGCAGCTCGGGGCTGGGCACTGAAGCTTTCTTT | CASSSGLGTEAFF | - | TRBV5-4 | - | TRBJ1-1
TGTGCCAGCTCACAGGGCAAGAGGGCTCCTGAAGCTTTCTTT | CASSQGKRAPEAFF | - | TRBV18 | medium-sized | TRBJ1-1
TGTGCCAGCAGAGATCGGGGGGCGGGCGAGCAGTACTTC | CASRDRGAGEQYF | - | TRBV27 | - | TRBJ2-7
TGTGCCACCAGACAGACTTACAGCTCCTACGAGCAGTACTTC | CATRQTYSSYEQYF | - | TRBV15 | - | TRBJ2-7
TGCGCCAGCAGCTTGAGGGGTCAAACTGAAGCTTTCTTT | CASSLRGQTEAFF | - | TRBV5-1 | - | TRBJ1-1
TGTGCCAGCAGCCTACTAACAGAAACTGAAGCTTTCTTT | CASSLLTETEAFF | - | TRBV7-2 | - | TRBJ1-1
TGTGCCAGCAGCTCCCCGGGGTCCTATGAGCAGTTCTTC | CASSSPGSYEQFF | - | TRBV7-6 | - | TRBJ2-1
TGTGCCAGCAGCTTATTGCAGGTCTACGAGCAGTACTTC | CASSLLQVYEQYF | - | TRBV7-4 | once | TRBJ2-7
TGTGCCAGTAGTAAAGGGTACAACACCGGGGAGCTGTTTTTT | CASSKGYNTGELFF | - | TRBV19 | - | TRBJ2-2
TGTGCCAGCAGGGGCAGGGAAAACACTGAAGCTTTCTTT | CASRGRENTEAFF | - | TRBV11-2 | - | TRBJ1-1
TGTGCCAGCAGCTTCCCCAGGCTACGGTCTAGTACGCAGTATTTT | CASSFPRLRSSTQYF | - | TRBV5-6 | - | TRBJ2-3
TGTGCCAGCAACCTCCAGCTTATTGGGGACACCGGGGAGCTGTTTTTT | CASNLQLIGDTGELFF | - | TRBV5-8 | - | TRBJ2-2